A single sample is the source of the 22 T cell receptor beta chains below, sequenced in a study of blood T cell repertoires in COVID-19 (dated by TCRdb to 2020 to 2021). Library preparation was by the immunoSEQ multiplex PCR assay. TCRdb holds this immuneACCESS table with in-frame rearrangements only. Some clones are missing; in checked studies, unresolved V genes explain under half, and the rest has no known cause. In all, the sample holds roughly 120,000 clones, and approximately 92% of those were seen once. Less than 30% of the sample belongs to the ten largest clones. Sequenced input: peripheral blood. The receptor source for this set is a man between 65 and 80 years old with active or convalescent COVID-19.

This clone was detected once. This rearrangement joins TRBV5-1 to TRBJ2-7, with D unclear. Looked up from germline, CDR1 is SGHRS and CDR2 is YFSETQ. CDR3 length: 11 amino acids. Between the trimmed V and J ends, which lost 4 bases and 2 bases, there was a span of 4 bases. The CDR3 DNA follows: TGCGCCAGCAGCCCAGCCTACGAGCAGTACTTC. Protein product: CASSPAYEQYF. Full variable domain (rest looked up from reference TRBV5-1 and TRBJ2-7): KAGVTQTPRYLIKTRGQQVTLSCSPISGHRSVSWYQQTPGQGLQFLFEYFSETQRNKGNFPGRFSGRQFSNSRSEMNVSTLELGDSALYLCASSPAYEQYFGPGTRLTVT.

This chain joins TRBV30 and TRBJ2-2; 8 positions match TRBD1. This CDR3 spans 15 amino acids. The trim removed 4 bases at V and 7 bases at J, leaving 11 bases unmatched. From germline, CDR1 is GTSNPN and CDR2 SVGIG (reference sequence). Here the CDR3 DNA reads TGTGCCTGGAAACTTCCGGACAGGGAATTCGGGGAGCTGTTTTTT. Translation gives CAWKLPDREFGELFF.

This clone was detected a few times. The rearrangement joins TRBV28 to TRBJ1-5; 7 nucleotides match TRBD1. CDR3 length: 15 residues. After removal of 6 bases from V and 7 bases from J, the junction contained 12 bases not matched to a gene. Germline-derived CDR1 and CDR2 are MDHEN and SYDVKM. The CDR3 spells CASRSDRRFGQPQHF. CDR3 bases: TGTGCCAGCAGATCGGACAGGAGATTTGGGCAGCCCCAGCATTTT.

This clone was seen a single time. The chain couples TRBV6-5 to TRBJ1-2; D perhaps matches TRBD1 (5 bases). This CDR3 is 14 amino acids long. Trimming removed 0 bases at V and 4 bases at J, with 9 bases between. CDR1 is MNHEY and CDR2 is SVGAGI in the germline V gene. The CDR3 nucleotides are TGTGCCAGCAGTTACTCGTACGACAGCTATGGCTACACCTTC. Protein: CASSYSYDSYGYTF.

The chain carries TRBV2 and TRBJ1-2, with 10 bases fitting TRBD1. Germline values: CDR1 SNHLY, CDR2 FYNNEI. The CDR3 extends over 15 amino acids. After removal of 3 bases from V and 8 bases from J, the junction contained 9 bases not matched to a gene. In DNA form, the CDR3 reads TGTGCCAGCAGTGACCCACACCGGGACAGGGGAGGCTACACCTTC. Protein sequence: CASSDPHRDRGGYTF.

A single count supports this clone. The chain couples TRBV7-8 to TRBJ2-1; 7 bases match TRBD2. V lost 3 bases, J lost 5 bases, and 19 bases stayed unmatched. Germline values: CDR1 SGHVS, CDR2 FQNEAQ. The CDR3 has 19 amino acids. CDR3 in DNA: TGTGCCAGCAGCTTGGGGAGAAACATAGCGGGCCTACTAAACAATGAGCAGTTCTTC. This translates into CASSLGRNIAGLLNNEQFF.

This chain connects TRBV19 to TRBJ1-5, with 7 bases matching TRBD1. Germline values: CDR1 LNHDA, CDR2 SQIVND (reference sequence). The CDR3 is 15 residues long. The ends lost 8 bases at V and 1 base at J; junction bases unmatched: 8. Here the CDR3 DNA reads TGTGCCAGTTCAGACACCAGGGGGAGCAATCAGCCCCAGCATTTT. Translated, it gives CASSDTRGSNQPQHF.

This clone was counted a single time. The chain is built from TRBV27 and TRBJ2-3; 13 bases match TRBD2. After removal of 3 bases from V and 6 bases from J, the junction contained 9 bases not matched to a gene. CDR1 is MNHEY, CDR2 SMNVEV, per germline (reference sequence). This CDR3 region has 17 residues. The CDR3 spells CASSLGLAGILRDTQYF. DNA of the CDR3: TGTGCCAGCAGTTTGGGACTAGCGGGAATCCTTCGGGATACGCAGTATTTT.

The genes are TRBV7-6 and TRBJ2-3, with TRBD2 as a possible D gene (5 bases). V lost 3 bases and J 4 bases, leaving 14 bases between the germline ends. Germline-derived CDR1 and CDR2 are SGHVS and FNYEAQ. This CDR3 has 15 residues. The CDR3 sequence is CASSFRAAEADTQYF. The CDR3 nucleotides are TGTGCCAGCAGCTTCCGGGCCGCGGAGGCAGATACGCAGTATTTT.

The J gene is TRBJ2-1, the V gene TRBV19, with 8 bases fitting TRBD2. With 1 base clipped from V and 9 bases from J, the junction kept 11 bases outside the gene matches. The CDR3 has 16 residues. Germline CDR1 reads LNHDA; CDR2 reads SQIVND (reference sequence). Here the CDR3 DNA reads TGTGCCAGTAGTATAGGAGCTAGCGGGTGGCCCGGTGAGCAGTTCTTC. Translated, it gives CASSIGASGWPGEQFF.

This rearrangement joins TRBV27 to TRBJ2-7; 9 nucleotides agree with TRBD2. CDR1 is MNHEY and CDR2 is SMNVEV in the germline V gene (reference sequence). The V gene end was trimmed by 5 bases and the J gene end by 1 base; junction bases not matched to a gene: 9. This CDR3 spans 16 amino acids. CDR3 residues: CASSPSPSGNSYEQYF. In DNA, the CDR3 is TGTGCCAGCAGTCCATCCCCTAGCGGGAATTCCTACGAGCAGTACTTC.

The chain couples TRBV6-5 to TRBJ2-1, with 8 bases matching TRBD2. Germline V gene sequence: CDR1 MNHEY, CDR2 SVGAGI. CDR3 size: 13 residues. The CDR3 nucleotides are TGTGCGGCTTTGCTAGCGGGTAGCAATGAGCAGTTCTTC. Protein product: CAALLAGSNEQFF.

The chain is built from TRBV7-9 and TRBJ2-7; the match to TRBD2 covers 8 bases. The V gene's germline CDR1 is SEHNR and CDR2 FQNEAQ (reference sequence). The CDR3 is 13 residues long. J lost 5 bases, V lost 11 bases, and 11 bases had no gene match. The CDR3 region has the DNA TGTGCCCTCGGGGGCGGGAGGAACGACGAGCAGTACTTC. This gives the protein CALGGGRNDEQYF. Combining the CDR3 with reference TRBV7-9 and TRBJ2-7 gives the whole variable domain DTGVSQNPRHKITKRGQNVTFRCDPISEHNRLYWYRQTLGQGPEFLTYFQNEAQLEKSRLLSDRFSAERPKGSFSTLEIQRTEQGDSAMYLCALGGGRNDEQYFGPGTRLTVT.

J is TRBJ1-5 and V is TRBV21-1. TRBV21-1 is designated a pseudogene. This CDR3 has 16 residues. For the CDR3, the DNA is TGTGCCAGCAGCTACTTCGGGGGAAGGGTAGGCCAGCCCCAGCATTTT. This sequence encodes CASSYFGGRVGQPQHF.

This chain uses TRBV2 with TRBJ1-2; perhaps TRBD1 as D (6 bases). Germline V gene sequence: CDR1 SNHLY, CDR2 FYNNEI. CDR3 length: 13 residues. Trimming removed 10 bases from V and 8 bases from J, with 20 bases in between. The CDR3 coding sequence is TGTGCCACCCGGTCAGGGGAATTGGGCGGCTACACCTTC. As protein: CATRSGELGGYTF.

V and J are TRBV21-1 and TRBJ1-4. TRBV21-1 is a pseudogene locus. The CDR3 is 12 amino acids. This CDR3 is CASSKSFGWLFF. The CDR3 bases are TGTGCCAGCAGCAAGAGTTTCGGGTGGCTGTTTTTT.

The V gene is TRBV11-2, the J gene TRBJ1-3; D possibly corresponds to TRBD1 (5 bases). There are 15 residues in the CDR3. Trimming shortened V by 5 bases and J by 0 bases, and 11 bases separated the two germline ends. Germline assignment: CDR1 SGHAT and CDR2 FQNNGV. The CDR3, as DNA: TGTGCCAGCAGCCCGACAGTGGCCTCTGGAAACACCATATATTTT. Translation gives CASSPTVASGNTIYF.

This chain joins TRBV7-9 and TRBJ1-5; D not certain. The V gene lost 5 bases and the J gene lost 0 bases, with 5 bases spanning the gap. There are 13 residues in the CDR3. Germline CDR1 reads SEHNR; CDR2 reads FQNEAQ (reference sequence). CDR3 coding DNA: TGTGCCAGCAGCCCCAATAGCAATCAGCCCCAGCATTTT. It codes for CASSPNSNQPQHF.

This clone was observed a single time. J is TRBJ2-7 and V is TRBV13; TRBD2 agrees at 12 bases. Germline V gene lookup returns CDR1 PRHDT and CDR2 FYEKMQ (reference sequence). This CDR3 has 16 residues. The J segment lost 5 bases and the V segment lost 4 bases, leaving 9 bases of the junction unmatched. The CDR3, as DNA: TGTGCCAGCAGCTCCAAGGCTAGCGGGAGGGCGAACGAGCAGTACTTC. Protein sequence: CASSSKASGRANEQYF.

The V call is TRBV5-1, the J call TRBJ2-5, with a weak D call TRBD2 (5 bases). Germline assignment: CDR1 SGHRS and CDR2 YFSETQ. This CDR3 is built from 15 residues. V lost 7 bases and J 2 bases, leaving 18 bases between the germline ends. The CDR3 DNA follows: TGCGCCAGCGCCGACGGAGGCGCAATTCAAGAGACCCAGTACTTC. Protein product: CASADGGAIQETQYF.

The rearrangement links TRBV6-5 to TRBJ2-2; TRBD1 might be the D (6 bases). The CDR3 covers 14 residues. V dropped 7 bases and J dropped 2 bases, with 11 bases sitting between them. Germline CDR1 and CDR2: MNHEY and SVGAGI. CDR3 amino acids: CASTGTLNTGELFF. As DNA, the CDR3 is TGTGCCAGCACCGGGACACTCAACACCGGGGAGCTGTTTTTT.

The chain couples TRBV24-1 to TRBJ2-2, with D maybe TRBD1 (5 bases). Trimming removed 7 bases from V and 6 bases from J, with 11 bases in between. CDR1 and CDR2 from the germline V gene are KGHDR and SFDVKD. This CDR3 region has 13 residues. The CDR3 loop is CATSQRGPGELFF. The CDR3 DNA reads as TGTGCCACCAGCCAAAGGGGCCCCGGGGAGCTGTTTTTT.